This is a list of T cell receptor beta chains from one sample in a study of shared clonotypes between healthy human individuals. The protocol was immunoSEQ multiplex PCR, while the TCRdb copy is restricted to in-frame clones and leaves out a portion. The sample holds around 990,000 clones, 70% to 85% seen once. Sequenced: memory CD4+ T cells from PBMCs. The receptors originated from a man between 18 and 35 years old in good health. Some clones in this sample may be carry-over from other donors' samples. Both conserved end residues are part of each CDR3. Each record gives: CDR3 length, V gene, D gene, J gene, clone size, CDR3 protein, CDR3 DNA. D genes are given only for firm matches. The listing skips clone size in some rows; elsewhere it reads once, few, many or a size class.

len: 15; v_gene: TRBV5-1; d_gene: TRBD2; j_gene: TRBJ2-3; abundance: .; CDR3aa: CASSGGGTSEDTQYF; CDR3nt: TGCGCCAGCAGCGGGGGAGGGACCTCCGAAGATACGCAGTATTTT
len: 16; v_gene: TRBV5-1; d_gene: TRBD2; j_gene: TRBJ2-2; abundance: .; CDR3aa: CASSASSGRGTGELFF; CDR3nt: TGCGCCAGCAGCGCCTCTAGCGGGAGGGGGACCGGGGAGCTGTTTTTT
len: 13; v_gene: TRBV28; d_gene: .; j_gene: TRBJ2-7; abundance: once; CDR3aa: CASRRGGSYEQYF; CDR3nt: TGTGCCAGCCGTCGGGGCGGCTCCTACGAGCAGTACTTC
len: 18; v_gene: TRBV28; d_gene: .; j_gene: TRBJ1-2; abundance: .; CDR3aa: CASTPPWGAPNYWDGYTF; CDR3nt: TGTGCCAGCACCCCGCCGTGGGGTGCGCCGAACTACTGGGATGGCTACACCTTC
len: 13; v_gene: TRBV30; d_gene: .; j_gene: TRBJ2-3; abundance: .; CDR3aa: CAWSGGGTDTQYF; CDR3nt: TGTGCCTGGAGTGGGGGCGGCACAGATACGCAGTATTTT
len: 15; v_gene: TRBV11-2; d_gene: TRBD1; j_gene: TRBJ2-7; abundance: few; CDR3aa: CASSLGRGRGYEQYF; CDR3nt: TGTGCCAGCAGCTTAGGCAGGGGGCGCGGGTACGAGCAGTACTTC
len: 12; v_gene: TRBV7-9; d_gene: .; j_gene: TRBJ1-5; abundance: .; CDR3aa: CASSLLGQPQHF; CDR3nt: TGTGCCAGCAGCTTACTCGGACAGCCCCAGCATTTT
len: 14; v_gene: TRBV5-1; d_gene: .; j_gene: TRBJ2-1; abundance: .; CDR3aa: CASSEGSGWNEQFF; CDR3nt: TGCGCCAGCAGCGAAGGATCGGGGTGGAATGAGCAGTTCTTC
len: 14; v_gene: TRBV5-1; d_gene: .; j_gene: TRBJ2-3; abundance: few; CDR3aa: CASSPRTSTDTQYF; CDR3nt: TGCGCCAGCAGCCCCAGGACTAGCACAGATACGCAGTATTTT
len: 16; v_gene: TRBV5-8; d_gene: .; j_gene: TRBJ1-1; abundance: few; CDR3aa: CASSRGRTSQNTEAFF; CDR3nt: TGTGCCAGCAGCCGAGGGAGGACGAGTCAGAACACTGAAGCTTTCTTT
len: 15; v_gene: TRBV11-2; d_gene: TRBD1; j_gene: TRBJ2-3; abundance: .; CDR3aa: CASNTPGQGADTQYF; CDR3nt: TGTGCCAGCAACACCCCGGGGCAGGGGGCAGATACGCAGTATTTT
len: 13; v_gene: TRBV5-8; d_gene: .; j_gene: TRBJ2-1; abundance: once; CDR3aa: CASSLLLAEVLFF; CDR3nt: TGTGCCAGCAGCTTGTTGTTGGCAGAGGTGCTGTTCTTC
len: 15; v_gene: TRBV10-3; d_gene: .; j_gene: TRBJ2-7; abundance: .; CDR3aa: CAINGDGRPGNEQYF; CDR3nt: TGTGCCATCAACGGGGACGGCCGTCCTGGGAACGAGCAGTACTTC
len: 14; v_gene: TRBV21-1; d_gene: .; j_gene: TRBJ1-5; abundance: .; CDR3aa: CASSKGKGMEPQHF; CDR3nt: TGTGCCAGCAGCAAAGGCAAAGGAATGGAGCCCCAGCATTTT
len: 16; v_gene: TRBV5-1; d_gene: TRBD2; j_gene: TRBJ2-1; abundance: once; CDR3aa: CASRGTSGTSYNEQFF; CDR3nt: TGCGCCAGCAGAGGAACTAGCGGGACCTCCTACAATGAGCAGTTCTTC
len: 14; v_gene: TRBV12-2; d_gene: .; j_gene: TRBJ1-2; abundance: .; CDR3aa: CASRLMTGNYGYTF; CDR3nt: TGTGCAAGTCGCTTAATGACAGGCAACTATGGCTACACCTTC
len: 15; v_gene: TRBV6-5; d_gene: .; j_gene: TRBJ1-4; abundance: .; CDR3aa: CASSYSAGSGGKLFF; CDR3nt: TGTGCCAGCAGTTACTCAGCGGGGTCCGGTGGAAAACTGTTTTTT
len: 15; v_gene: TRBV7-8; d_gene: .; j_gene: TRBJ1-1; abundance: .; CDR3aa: CASSSPWGARTEAFF; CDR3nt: TGTGCCAGCAGCTCCCCCTGGGGGGCACGGACTGAAGCTTTCTTT
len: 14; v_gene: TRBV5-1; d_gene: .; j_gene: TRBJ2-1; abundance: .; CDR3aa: CASSLGQDGNEQFF; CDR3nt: TGCGCCAGCAGCTTGGGGCAGGATGGGAATGAGCAGTTCTTC
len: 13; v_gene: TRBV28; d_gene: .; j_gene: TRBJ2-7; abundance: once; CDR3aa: CAILSGGSYEQYF; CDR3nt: TGTGCCATACTGTCGGGTGGCTCCTACGAGCAGTACTTC
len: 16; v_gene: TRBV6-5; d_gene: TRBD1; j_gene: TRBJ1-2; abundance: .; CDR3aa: CASSYRVGQGAFGYTF; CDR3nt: TGTGCCAGCAGTTACCGGGTTGGACAGGGGGCTTTTGGCTACACCTTC
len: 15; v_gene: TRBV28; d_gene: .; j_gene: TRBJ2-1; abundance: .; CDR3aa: CASSGLGGSYNEQFF; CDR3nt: TGTGCCAGCAGTGGCCTGGGGGGCTCCTACAATGAGCAGTTCTTC
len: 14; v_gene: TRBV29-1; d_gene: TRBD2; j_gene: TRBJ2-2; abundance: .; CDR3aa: CSVAPSGRNGELFF; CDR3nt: TGCAGCGTTGCGCCTAGCGGGAGAAACGGGGAGCTGTTTTTT
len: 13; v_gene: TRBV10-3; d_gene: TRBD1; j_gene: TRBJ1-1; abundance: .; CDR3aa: CASDGQGATEAFF; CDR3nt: TGTGCCTCCGACGGACAGGGGGCAACTGAAGCTTTCTTT
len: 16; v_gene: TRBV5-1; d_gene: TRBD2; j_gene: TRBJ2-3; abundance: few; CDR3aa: CASSLRSGRPTDTQYF; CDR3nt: TGCGCCAGCAGCTTGAGGAGCGGGAGGCCCACAGATACGCAGTATTTT
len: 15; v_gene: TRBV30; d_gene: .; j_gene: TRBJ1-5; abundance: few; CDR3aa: CAWSVGWGREQPQHF; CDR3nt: TGTGCCTGGAGTGTAGGGTGGGGAAGAGAACAGCCCCAGCATTTT
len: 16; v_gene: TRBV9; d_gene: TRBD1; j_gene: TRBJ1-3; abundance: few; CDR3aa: CASSHKDRGHGNTIYF; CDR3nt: TGTGCCAGCAGTCATAAGGACAGGGGGCATGGAAACACCATATATTTT
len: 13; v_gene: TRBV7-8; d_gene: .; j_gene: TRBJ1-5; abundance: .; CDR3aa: CASSPDPNQPQHF; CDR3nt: TGTGCCAGCAGCCCTGACCCCAATCAGCCCCAGCATTTT
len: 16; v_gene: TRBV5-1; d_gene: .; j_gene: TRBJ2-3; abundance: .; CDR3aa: CASSLLRGTLTDTQYF; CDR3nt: TGCGCCAGCAGCTTACTGCGTGGGACACTCACAGATACGCAGTATTTT
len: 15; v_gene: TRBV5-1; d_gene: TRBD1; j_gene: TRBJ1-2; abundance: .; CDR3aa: CASSPDPTGRYGYTF; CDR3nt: TGCGCCAGCAGCCCGGACCCGACAGGGAGGTATGGCTACACCTTC
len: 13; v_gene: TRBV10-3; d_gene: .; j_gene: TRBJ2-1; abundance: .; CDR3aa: CAISEQDNNEQFF; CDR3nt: TGTGCCATCAGTGAACAGGACAACAATGAGCAGTTCTTC
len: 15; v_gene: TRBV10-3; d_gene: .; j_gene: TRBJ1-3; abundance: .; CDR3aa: CAISDDARGGNTIYF; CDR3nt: TGTGCCATCAGTGATGACGCCCGGGGAGGAAACACCATATATTTT
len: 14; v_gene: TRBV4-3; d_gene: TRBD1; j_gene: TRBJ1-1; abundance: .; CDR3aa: CASSQEDRAIEAFF; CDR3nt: TGCGCCAGCAGCCAAGAGGACAGGGCCATTGAAGCTTTCTTT
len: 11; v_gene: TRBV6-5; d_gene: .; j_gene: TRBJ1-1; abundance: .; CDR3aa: CASNGRGGAFF; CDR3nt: TGTGCCAGCAACGGACGCGGGGGCGCTTTCTTT
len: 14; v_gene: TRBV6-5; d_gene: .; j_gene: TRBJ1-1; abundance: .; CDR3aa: CASSYKGRNTEAFF; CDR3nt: TGTGCCAGCAGTTACAAAGGCAGGAACACTGAAGCTTTCTTT
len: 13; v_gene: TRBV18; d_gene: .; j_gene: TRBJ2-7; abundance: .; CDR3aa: CASSAGSSYEQYF; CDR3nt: TGTGCCAGCTCAGCAGGCAGCTCCTACGAGCAGTACTTC
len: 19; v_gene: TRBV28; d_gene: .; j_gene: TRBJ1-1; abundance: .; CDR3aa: CASTSYQYLRGRLNTEAFF; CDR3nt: TGTGCCAGCACTTCCTATCAATACTTACGGGGAAGATTGAACACTGAAGCTTTCTTT
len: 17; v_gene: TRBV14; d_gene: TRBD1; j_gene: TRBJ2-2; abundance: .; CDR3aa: CASSQLTGGLNTGELFF; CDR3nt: TGTGCCAGCAGCCAACTGACAGGGGGCCTAAACACCGGGGAGCTGTTTTTT
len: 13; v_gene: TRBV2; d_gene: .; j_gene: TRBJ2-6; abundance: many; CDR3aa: CASGLDGANVLTF; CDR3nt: TGTGCCAGCGGACTGGATGGGGCCAACGTCCTGACTTTC
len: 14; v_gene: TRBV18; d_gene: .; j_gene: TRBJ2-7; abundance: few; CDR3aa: CASSPPGHNYEQYF; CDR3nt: TGTGCCAGCTCACCACCGGGACACAACTACGAGCAGTACTTC
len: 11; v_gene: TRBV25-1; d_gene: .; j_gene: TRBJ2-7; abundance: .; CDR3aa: CASLLLREQYF; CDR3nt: TGTGCCAGCCTCCTATTGCGCGAGCAGTACTTC
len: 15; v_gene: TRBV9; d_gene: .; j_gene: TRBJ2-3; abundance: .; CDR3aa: CASSQTSTSTDTQYF; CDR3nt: TGTGCCAGCAGCCAGACATCCACTAGCACAGATACGCAGTATTTT
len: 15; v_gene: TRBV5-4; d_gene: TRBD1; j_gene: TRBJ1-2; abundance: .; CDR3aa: CASSSTGGATYGYTF; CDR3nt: TGTGCCAGCAGCTCGACAGGGGGCGCGACCTATGGCTACACCTTC